Listed below are T cell receptor beta chains from one sample, sequenced in a study of blood T cell repertoires in COVID-19. The method was immunoSEQ multiplex PCR; TCRdb's version includes in-frame clones alone and lacks a portion of them. The sample has some 150,000 clones, approximately 90% seen once. Source material: peripheral blood. The receptors derive from a woman in her 70s with acute or convalescent COVID-19. The CDR3 runs from the conserved cysteine through the conserved F or W. The D gene is left open where the match is weak. Only part of the rows carry a size: once, few, many, or a class if the clone is expanded.

TRBJ2-1	TRBV29-1	.	TRBD1	14	CSVVKGTGVNEQFF	TGCAGCGTTGTCAAAGGGACAGGGGTCAATGAGCAGTTCTTC
TRBJ2-1	TRBV7-8	.	TRBD1	13	CASSQGQGDEQFF	TGTGCCAGCAGCCAGGGTCAGGGGGATGAGCAGTTCTTC
TRBJ1-5	TRBV7-9	.	TRBD1	14	CASSLGTANQPQHF	TGTGCCAGCAGCCTGGGGACAGCTAATCAGCCCCAGCATTTT
TRBJ2-5	TRBV12-5	.	.	15	CASGPGGAGQETQYF	TGTGCTAGTGGTCCTGGGGGGGCCGGACAAGAGACCCAGTACTTC
TRBJ1-5	TRBV11-2	.	.	14	CASSQSGSNQPQHF	TGTGCCAGCAGTCAGTCAGGGAGCAATCAGCCCCAGCATTTT
TRBJ2-3	TRBV28	.	TRBD1	16	CASSSTRDRGRDTQYF	TGTGCCAGCAGTTCAACCCGGGACAGGGGACGGGATACGCAGTATTTT
TRBJ2-7	TRBV6-5	.	.	14	CASSSGGSSYEQYF	TGTGCCAGCAGTTCCGGAGGGTCATCCTACGAGCAGTACTTC
TRBJ1-5	TRBV28	.	.	15	CASSLERGVDQPQHF	TGTGCCAGCAGTTTGGAACGCGGGGTTGATCAGCCCCAGCATTTT
TRBJ1-4	TRBV7-2	.	.	14	CASSLYGGREKLFF	TGTGCCAGCAGCTTATATGGGGGCCGGGAAAAACTGTTTTTT
TRBJ1-6	TRBV2	few	TRBD1	13	CASKDRDNSPLHF	TGTGCCAGCAAGGACAGGGACAACTCACCCCTCCACTTT
TRBJ2-1	TRBV7-9	.	.	15	CASSPRGHIYNEQFF	TGTGCCAGCAGCCCGAGGGGACACATTTACAATGAGCAGTTCTTC
TRBJ1-2	TRBV18	.	.	15	CASSQITGLGYGYTF	TGTGCCAGCTCGCAGATCACAGGGCTTGGCTATGGCTACACCTTC
TRBJ1-4	TRBV6-8	.	.	15	CASSFNGTNCEKLFF	TGTGCCAGCAGTTTTAACGGGACAAATTGTGAAAAACTGTTTTTT
TRBJ2-1	TRBV7-2	once	TRBD2	16	CASSFLAGGTGNEQFF	TGTGCCAGCAGCTTCCTAGCGGGGGGCACGGGTAATGAGCAGTTCTTC
TRBJ1-1	TRBV6-5	.	.	13	CASYRVMNTEAFF	TGTGCCAGCTACAGGGTGATGAACACTGAAGCTTTCTTT
TRBJ1-6	TRBV4-3	.	TRBD1	17	CASSQDPMGQANSPLHF	TGCGCCAGCAGCCAAGATCCGATGGGACAGGCTAATTCACCCCTCCACTTT
TRBJ1-4	TRBV20-1	.	.	15	CSASTMRLANEKLFF	TGCAGTGCTAGTACAATGAGGTTGGCTAATGAAAAACTGTTTTTT
TRBJ2-2	TRBV20-1	.	TRBD2	16	CSASLAGGFHTGELFF	TGCAGTGCTAGTCTAGCGGGGGGTTTCCACACCGGGGAGCTGTTTTTT
TRBJ2-1	TRBV4-1	.	.	16	CASSQGSTGKGNEQFF	TGCGCCAGCAGCCAAGGTTCCACGGGAAAAGGGAATGAGCAGTTCTTC
TRBJ2-7	TRBV2	.	.	16	CASRYQGLGTSYEQYF	TGTGCCAGCAGGTACCAGGGGCTAGGAACTTCCTACGAGCAGTACTTC
TRBJ2-1	TRBV7-9	.	.	13	CASSLDPVHEQFF	TGTGCCAGCAGCTTAGATCCGGTTCATGAGCAGTTCTTC
TRBJ1-5	TRBV7-2	.	TRBD1	16	CASSLVGTGGNQPQHF	TGTGCCAGCAGCTTAGTGGGGACAGGCGGGAATCAGCCCCAGCATTTT
TRBJ1-5	TRBV6-2/TRBV6-3	.	TRBD1	14	CASSKTGVRQPQHF	TGTGCCAGCAGCAAAACAGGGGTAAGGCAGCCCCAGCATTTT
TRBJ1-2	TRBV28	.	.	12	CASSLTGGGYTF	TGTGCCAGCAGTTTAACCGGAGGCGGCTACACCTTC
TRBJ2-7	TRBV19	.	TRBD1	15	CASSVPGGNAYEQYF	TGTGCCAGTAGCGTTCCAGGGGGTAACGCCTACGAGCAGTACTTC
TRBJ1-1	TRBV30	.	.	12	CAWSAQGTEAFF	TGTGCCTGGAGTGCGCAGGGCACTGAAGCTTTCTTT
TRBJ1-4	TRBV7-9	.	.	17	CASRTGGWGPEGEKLFF	TGTGCCAGCAGAACAGGAGGTTGGGGACCGGAGGGTGAAAAACTGTTTTTT
TRBJ1-1	TRBV5-4	few	.	14	CASSPRLLNTEAFF	TGTGCCAGCAGCCCCAGACTACTGAACACTGAAGCTTTCTTT
TRBJ1-3	TRBV3-1/TRBV3-2	.	.	18	CASSQEGGPTLSGNTIYF	TGTGCCAGCAGCCAAGAGGGTGGGCCGACACTCTCTGGAAACACCATATATTTT
TRBJ1-1	TRBV30	.	.	13	CAWSRGRNTEAFF	TGTGCCTGGAGTAGGGGCAGAAACACTGAAGCTTTCTTT
TRBJ2-2	TRBV2	.	TRBD2	15	CASSESGGVSGELFF	TGTGCCAGCAGTGAAAGCGGGGGGGTCTCCGGGGAGCTGTTTTTT
TRBJ2-2	TRBV7-2	.	.	15	CASRSVTGQTGELFF	TGTGCCAGCAGGTCCGTAACAGGGCAAACCGGGGAGCTGTTTTTT
TRBJ2-1	TRBV6-6	.	TRBD1	16	CASSYSPGQGSNEQFF	TGTGCCAGCAGTTACTCCCCGGGACAGGGTAGCAATGAGCAGTTCTTC
TRBJ2-1	TRBV2	once	.	12	CASRDQGRGEFF	TGTGCCAGCAGAGATCAGGGGAGAGGAGAGTTCTTC
TRBJ1-1	TRBV18	.	.	16	CASSPGGRYMNTEAFF	TGTGCCAGCTCACCCGGGGGACGGTATATGAACACTGAAGCTTTCTTT
TRBJ2-1	TRBV6-1	.	TRBD1	14	CASSHGQGYNEQFF	TGTGCCAGCAGTCATGGACAGGGGTACAATGAGCAGTTCTTC
TRBJ1-2	TRBV19	once	.	10	CASSGRGYTF	TGTGCCAGTAGCGGTCGGGGCTACACCTTC
TRBJ2-2	TRBV28	.	.	13	CASSSQGGGELFF	TGTGCCAGCAGTTCTCAGGGAGGCGGGGAGCTGTTTTTT